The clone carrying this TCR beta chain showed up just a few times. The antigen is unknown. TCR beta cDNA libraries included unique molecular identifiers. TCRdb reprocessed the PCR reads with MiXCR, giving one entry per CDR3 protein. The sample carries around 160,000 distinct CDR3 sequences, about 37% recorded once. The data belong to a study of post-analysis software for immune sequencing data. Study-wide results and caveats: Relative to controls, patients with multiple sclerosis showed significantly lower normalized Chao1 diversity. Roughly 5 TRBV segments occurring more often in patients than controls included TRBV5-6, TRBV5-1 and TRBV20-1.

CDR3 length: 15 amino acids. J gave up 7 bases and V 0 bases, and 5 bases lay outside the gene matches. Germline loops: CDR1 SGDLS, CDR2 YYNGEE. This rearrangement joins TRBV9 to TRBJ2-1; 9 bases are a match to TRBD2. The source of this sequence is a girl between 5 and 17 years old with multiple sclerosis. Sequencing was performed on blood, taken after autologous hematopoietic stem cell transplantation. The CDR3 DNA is TGTGCCAGCAGCGTAGTAGCGGGAGAACGAAATGAGCAGTTCTTC. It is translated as CASSVVAGERNEQFF.